Listed below are T cell receptor beta chains from one sample, sequenced in a study of OX40 agonist ivuxolimab in advanced cancers. Generated by immunoSEQ multiplex PCR, the TCRdb table keeps only in-frame clones and is missing some. The table records 9,500 to 15,000 clones, 65% to 80% of them present only once. This material consisted of CD4+ or CD8+ T cells sorted from blood, taken in a trial of the OX40 agonist ivuxolimab. These receptors all stem from an adult with an advanced solid tumor such as melanoma, head and neck, liver or kidney cancer. CDR3s include the opening cysteine and the closing phenylalanine or tryptophan. A D gene is named only where the DNA matches it firmly. Size tells how often a clone was seen (once, few, many) or the class of an expanded clone, and some rows leave it out.

. | TRBJ2-1 | TRBV30 | . | TGTGCCATGTACAGGGTGGGAGACAATGAGCAGTTCTTC | CAMYRVGDNEQFF
. | TRBJ2-3 | TRBV7-3 | . | TGTGCCAGCGGGGCATCGGGGGCCTACACAGATACGCAGTATTTT | CASGASGAYTDTQYF
. | TRBJ2-3 | TRBV30 | few | TGTGCCTGGAGTATAAGGGCAGCTCTTGGAGATACGCAGTATTTT | CAWSIRAALGDTQYF
. | TRBJ1-1 | TRBV5-1 | . | TGCGCCAGCAGCTTGGTTGGCCTCGGACAGCCGAACACTGAAGCTTTCTTT | CASSLVGLGQPNTEAFF
TRBD2 | TRBJ2-2 | TRBV19 | . | TGTGCCAGTAGGACTAGCGGGATAGGAGCCGGGGAGCTGTTTTTT | CASRTSGIGAGELFF
. | TRBJ1-1 | TRBV11-2 | . | TGTGCCAGCAGCCACCAACCTCGAGGGGACACTGAAGCTTTCTTT | CASSHQPRGDTEAFF
TRBD1 | TRBJ1-1 | TRBV30 | few | TGTGCCTGGGGGGGACAGGGGGAAGATTTCTTT | CAWGGQGEDFF
. | TRBJ2-2 | TRBV13 | . | TGTGCCAGCAGCTTGACCCGCACCGGGGAGCTGTTTTTT | CASSLTRTGELFF
. | TRBJ1-6 | TRBV6-7 | . | TGTGCCAGCAGTTACTCGATACAGGGTTATAATTCACCCCTCCACTTT | CASSYSIQGYNSPLHF
. | TRBJ1-1 | TRBV4-3 | . | TGCGCCAGCAGCCGCGACTCGGGGGGGAACACTGAAGCTTTCTTT | CASSRDSGGNTEAFF
. | TRBJ1-1 | TRBV6-1 | . | TGTGCCAGCAGCCGGAAGTTAGAAGCTTTCTTT | CASSRKLEAFF
. | TRBJ1-1 | TRBV19 | medium-sized | TGTGCCAATCAGGGAATGAACACTGAAGCTTTCTTT | CANQGMNTEAFF
. | TRBJ2-7 | TRBV5-6 | . | TGTGCCAGCAGCTTGGTGGCGGACGGGGGTTACGAGCAGTACTTC | CASSLVADGGYEQYF
TRBD2 | TRBJ2-1 | TRBV11-2 | . | TGTGCCAGCAGCTTAACAGCGGGGTACTACAATGAGCAGTTCTTC | CASSLTAGYYNEQFF
. | TRBJ2-1 | TRBV7-9 | . | TGTGCCAGCAGCGGAGGGTCTCACAATGAGCAGTTCTTC | CASSGGSHNEQFF
. | TRBJ2-2 | TRBV30 | . | TGTGCCTGGAGTACGACCCTCCCCCCTGACAGCGTTCGGGACACCGGGGAGCTGTTTTTT | CAWSTTLPPDSVRDTGELFF
. | TRBJ2-3 | TRBV4-2 | . | TGTGCCAGCAGCCTCGGGGGAGATACGCAGTATTTT | CASSLGGDTQYF
TRBD1 | TRBJ1-1 | TRBV11-1 | . | TGTGCCAGCAGCTTAGGCAGACAGGGGATATACTTGAACACTGAAGCTTTCTTT | CASSLGRQGIYLNTEAFF
. | TRBJ2-2 | TRBV6-1 | once | TGTGCCAGCCTACCTCCGGGCCTCCGGAGCGGGGAGCTGTTTTTT | CASLPPGLRSGELFF
. | TRBJ2-1 | TRBV6-5 | . | TGTGCCAGCAGACCGAACACGCGAGCCTACAATGAGCAGTTCTTC | CASRPNTRAYNEQFF
. | TRBJ2-5 | TRBV5-1 | . | TGCGCCAGCAGCCCAAGGGGGGGGCCGGAGACCCAGTACTTC | CASSPRGGPETQYF
TRBD1 | TRBJ2-7 | TRBV6-7 | . | TGTGCCCCAAAATCGACAGGGTTGACCCACGAGCAGTACTTC | CAPKSTGLTHEQYF
. | TRBJ2-7 | TRBV6-5 | . | TGTGCCAGCAGTTTCGGGGAGGGGGCGCGTGAGCAGTACTTC | CASSFGEGAREQYF
TRBD1 | TRBJ2-1 | TRBV2 | . | TGTGCCAGCAGTGAAGGCAGGGGGCAGGATAATGAGCAGTTCTTC | CASSEGRGQDNEQFF
. | TRBJ2-7 | TRBV30 | . | TGTGCCTGGAGTGTCCCGGAGGGAGAGCAGTACTTC | CAWSVPEGEQYF
. | TRBJ2-6 | TRBV30 | . | TGTGCCGGCCAGGGAGTCACTGGGGCCAACGTCCTGACTTTC | CAGQGVTGANVLTF
. | TRBJ1-2 | TRBV7-9 | . | TGTGCCAGCAGCCCGTCGCCGGGAAGGGACTATGGCTACACCTTC | CASSPSPGRDYGYTF
TRBD2 | TRBJ2-3 | TRBV4-3 | . | TGCGCCAGCAGCCAAGATCGGACTAGCGGAGCAGATACGCAGTATTTT | CASSQDRTSGADTQYF
. | TRBJ2-3 | TRBV13 | . | TGTGCCAGCAGCTTAGATGGCGGGGTGGATACGCAGTATTTT | CASSLDGGVDTQYF
TRBD2 | TRBJ2-1 | TRBV29-1 | . | TGCAGCGTGGGGAGGGCGGAGGAGGAGCCCTACAATGAGCAGTTCTTC | CSVGRAEEEPYNEQFF
. | TRBJ1-3 | TRBV6-5 | . | TGTGCCAGCAGTTACGGGGCTAGCTCTGGAAACACCATATATTTT | CASSYGASSGNTIYF